This is a list of T cell receptor beta chains from one sample in a study of control samples from healthy donors and cancer patients. The protocol was immunoSEQ multiplex PCR, while the TCRdb copy is restricted to in-frame clones and leaves out a portion. The sample yields over 100,000 clones, 70% to 90% seen once. The sample comprised blood. The receptors were gathered from a man aged 35-49 years in good health. Both conserved end residues are part of each CDR3. A D gene is named only where the DNA matches it firmly. Where a row states a size, it is once, few, many or the class of an expanded clone; other rows omit it.

clone_size	v_call	j_call	cdr3_length	d_call	cdr3_nt	cdr3_aa
NA	TRBV19	TRBJ1-2	17	TRBD1	TGTGCCAGTAGTCGCTCGGGACAGGGGGCCTTAAAATATGGCTACACCTTC	CASSRSGQGALKYGYTF
NA	TRBV9	TRBJ1-2	14	NA	TGTGCCAGCAGCGGCGGGGACGCCAACTATGGCTACACCTTC	CASSGGDANYGYTF
NA	TRBV18	TRBJ2-7	14	NA	TGTGCCAGCTCACCACCTAGGCCCCCCTACGAGCAGTACTTC	CASSPPRPPYEQYF
once	TRBV10-1	TRBJ2-3	15	TRBD1	TGCGCCAGCAGCACCGGGACAGGGGGCACAGATACGCAGTATTTT	CASSTGTGGTDTQYF
NA	TRBV11-2	TRBJ2-7	13	TRBD1	TGTGCCAGCACCCCGACAGGGGTCTACGAGCAGTACTTC	CASTPTGVYEQYF
NA	TRBV6-2/TRBV6-3	TRBJ1-5	17	TRBD1	TGTGCCAGCAGTTACGTTAAGGGGACAGGTAGCAATCAGCCCCAGCATTTT	CASSYVKGTGSNQPQHF
NA	TRBV10-3	TRBJ2-7	12	NA	TGTGCCATCAGTGACCACCAGTACGAGCAGTACTTC	CAISDHQYEQYF
NA	TRBV6-5	TRBJ2-1	13	NA	TGTGCCAGCAGTTACGGGCCCGGGTTTGAGCAGTTCTTC	CASSYGPGFEQFF
once	TRBV25-1	TRBJ2-2	15	NA	TGTGCCAGCAGTGAATATCAGGGGAGCCCCGGGGAGCTGTTTTTT	CASSEYQGSPGELFF
NA	TRBV30	TRBJ2-2	13	NA	TGTGCCTGGAGTGTACAAGCTCTGGGGGAGCTGTTTTTT	CAWSVQALGELFF
NA	TRBV7-9	TRBJ1-2	14	TRBD1	TGTGCCAGCAGCCCTCAGGGGGGCCTTTATGGCTACACCTTC	CASSPQGGLYGYTF
once	TRBV7-6	TRBJ1-4	15	NA	TGTGCCAGCAGCTGGAGCGACAGGTTCGAGGAAAAACTGTTTTTT	CASSWSDRFEEKLFF
NA	TRBV11-3	TRBJ2-6	18	TRBD1	TGTGCCAGCAGCCCTGGGACAGGGACATTCTCTGGGGCCAACGTCCTGACTTTC	CASSPGTGTFSGANVLTF
once	TRBV4-2	TRBJ2-3	14	TRBD2	TGTGCCAGCAGCCATGGGGGGGTGGGAGATACGCAGTATTTT	CASSHGGVGDTQYF
NA	TRBV5-6	TRBJ1-2	13	TRBD1	TGTGCCAGCAGCGCGGGGACAGTTTATGGCTACACCTTC	CASSAGTVYGYTF
NA	TRBV6-6	TRBJ2-1	14	NA	TGTGCCAGCTTCTCCCACAGGGATTTGAATGAGCAGTTCTTC	CASFSHRDLNEQFF
once	TRBV5-1	TRBJ2-7	14	TRBD1	TGCGCCAGCAGCTCCGGGACAGGTTCCTACGAGCAGTACTTC	CASSSGTGSYEQYF
NA	TRBV19	TRBJ2-7	13	TRBD1	TGTGCCAGTAGCGGGACAGGGGATCACGAGCAGTACTTC	CASSGTGDHEQYF
NA	TRBV19	TRBJ1-5	16	NA	TGTGCCAGTAGTATACTGGCAGACTATAGCAATCAGCCCCAGCATTTT	CASSILADYSNQPQHF
NA	TRBV14	TRBJ2-3	15	NA	TGTGCCAGCAGTCCTTCGACGGGGGGCTGGGATACGCAGTATTTT	CASSPSTGGWDTQYF
NA	TRBV21-1	TRBJ1-6	19	NA	TGTGCCAGCAGCAAAGGGGGAGGTGGGGGCCCGACTCATAATTCACCCCTCCACTTT	CASSKGGGGGPTHNSPLHF
NA	TRBV10-1	TRBJ2-5	16	TRBD1	TGCGCCAGCAGGGGAAAAAGGACAGGGCCCCCGGAGACCCAGTACTTC	CASRGKRTGPPETQYF
NA	TRBV5-1	TRBJ1-3	15	TRBD1	TGCGCCAGCAGCAACACAGGGGTCGTTGGAAACACCATATATTTT	CASSNTGVVGNTIYF
NA	TRBV7-7	TRBJ2-5	13	NA	TGTGCCAGCAGCTTAGACTACCAAGAGACCCAGTACTTC	CASSLDYQETQYF
NA	TRBV18	TRBJ2-5	13	NA	TGTGCCAGCTCACCAGGGCTCCAAGAGACCCAGTACTTC	CASSPGLQETQYF
NA	TRBV12-3/TRBV12-4	TRBJ1-1	12	NA	TGTGCCAGCAGTTTCGGCACGGGGAAAGCTTTCTTT	CASSFGTGKAFF
NA	TRBV9	TRBJ1-2	13	NA	TGTGCCAGCAGTCCAGACGGCAACTATGGCTACACCTTC	CASSPDGNYGYTF
NA	TRBV5-5	TRBJ1-4	19	TRBD1	TGTGCCAGCAGCTTGGCCCGACAGGGGAGTGGGACAACTAATGAAAAACTGTTTTTT	CASSLARQGSGTTNEKLFF
NA	TRBV5-4	TRBJ2-5	16	TRBD1	TGTGCCAGCAGCTTGGGGGACAGGGCTCGGCTAAAGACCCAGTACTTC	CASSLGDRARLKTQYF
once	TRBV9	TRBJ2-5	14	NA	TGTGCCAGCAGCGTAGGAGGACAGCAAGAGACCCAGTACTTC	CASSVGGQQETQYF
few	TRBV5-1	TRBJ2-3	16	NA	TGCGCCAGCAGCTCCGTCCTAGAGAGGGACACAGATACGCAGTATTTT	CASSSVLERDTDTQYF
NA	TRBV5-1	TRBJ1-4	18	NA	TGCGCCAGCAGCTTGGAGGGCAGAACTTATGCAACTAATGAAAAACTGTTTTTT	CASSLEGRTYATNEKLFF
once	TRBV3-1/TRBV3-2	TRBJ2-6	15	NA	TGTGCCAGCAGCCCCAGGGTTGCTGGGGCCAACGTCCTGACTTTC	CASSPRVAGANVLTF
NA	TRBV7-9	TRBJ1-2	12	NA	TGTGCCAGCAGTTCCAGCGACTATGGCTACACCTTC	CASSSSDYGYTF
few	TRBV25-1	TRBJ1-5	18	NA	TGTGCCAGCAGTGAGTCGGTGAAGGGACAACATAGCAATCAGCCCCAGCATTTT	CASSESVKGQHSNQPQHF
few	TRBV7-9	TRBJ2-6	17	NA	TGTGCCAGCAGCTCCCCCGAAAGGGCGGGTGGGGCCAACGTCCTGACTTTC	CASSSPERAGGANVLTF
NA	TRBV21-1	TRBJ2-3	13	NA	TGTGCCAGCAGCAAAGCTTCGCACAGGGGGCAGTATTTT	CASSKASHRGQYF
NA	TRBV5-1	TRBJ2-3	16	TRBD2	TGCGCCAGCAGCTTTTATCCTAGCGGAACTCCAGATACGCAGTATTTT	CASSFYPSGTPDTQYF
NA	TRBV19	TRBJ1-5	17	NA	TGTGCCAGTAGTATAGACCCCCTCAGGAGGGGAGGGCAGCCCCAGCATTTT	CASSIDPLRRGGQPQHF
NA	TRBV25-1	TRBJ2-1	17	TRBD1	TGTGCCAGCAGTGAACCGTTGGGGACAGGTGTATACAATGAGCAGTTCTTC	CASSEPLGTGVYNEQFF
once	TRBV5-4	TRBJ1-2	15	TRBD1	TGTGCCAGCAGCCACTGGACAGGGGGCTCCTATGGCTACACCTTC	CASSHWTGGSYGYTF
NA	TRBV19	TRBJ1-5	13	NA	TGTGCCAGTAGTAAGGCACTGGAACGGCCCCAGCATTTT	CASSKALERPQHF